A single sample gave rise to the 5 T cell receptor beta chains below, sequenced in a study of T cell clones after liver transplantation. The assay was immunoSEQ multiplex PCR, and TCRdb's table has in-frame clones only and misses some. In the table there are 7,500 to 10,000 clones, about 72% of which are singletons. The starting material was CD8+ T cells from blood, obtained at the 22-month timepoint. The receptors here all came from a human patient who received a liver transplant. Some T cells here may be from the graft donor.

This sequence joins TRBV9 and TRBJ1-2; D possibly corresponds to TRBD1 (6 bases). The CDR3 spans 12 residues. The V and J ends lost 3 bases and 8 bases respectively, with 11 bases between them. Germline lookup yields CDR1 SGDLS and CDR2 YYNGEE. In nucleotides, the CDR3 is TGTGCCAGCAGCGAGGGGGGAGAAGGCTACACCTTC. Translation: CASSEGGEGYTF.

For this clone: The same CDR3 also results from other DNA sequences found in this sample. V is TRBV4-1 and J is TRBJ2-1; no firm D call. Trimming took off 1 base at V and 7 bases at J, with 8 bases between the two ends. Germline V gene data show CDR1 as MGHRA and CDR2 as YSYEKL. This CDR3 has 13 amino acids. This CDR3 reads CASSQVSPNEQFF. DNA of the CDR3: TGCGCCAGCAGCCAAGTGAGCCCAAATGAGCAGTTCTTC.

The V call is TRBV5-6, the J call TRBJ2-2, with 8 bases matching TRBD2. The CDR3 spans 16 residues. Trimming took 4 bases from V and 5 from J; bases not matched to a gene: 10. The germline gives CDR1 SGHDT, CDR2 YYEEEE. The CDR3 coding sequence is TGTGCCAGCAGCGCCCCGGGACTAGGTTATACCGGGGAGCTGTTTTTT. Amino acids: CASSAPGLGYTGELFF.

This clone was picked up a small number of times. The chain joins TRBV2 to TRBJ2-7; D ambiguous. Germline V gives CDR1 SNHLY, CDR2 FYNNEI. The V end was cut by 7 bases, the J end by 2 bases, with 15 bases between. The CDR3 sequence is 14 residues long. CDR3 DNA: TGTGCCAGCACCCGATGGACGGGTCCCTACGAGCAGTACTTC. Translating gives CASTRWTGPYEQYF.

The CDR3 here is CASSLQGTYEQYF. CDR3 DNA sequence: TGTGCCAGCAGCTTACAGGGGACCTACGAGCAGTACTTC. The chain carries TRBV5-4 and TRBJ2-7; 7 nucleotides match TRBD1. V gave up 2 bases and J gave up 2 bases; unmatched junction bases: 1. The V gene's germline CDR1 is SGHNT and CDR2 YYREEE (reference sequence). The CDR3 is made up of 13 amino acids.